This T cell receptor beta chain stems from a study of T cell repertoires in cytomegalovirus infection. TCRdb reanalysed the reads using MiXCR and keeps one entry per CDR3 protein. The sample consists of about 360,000 distinct CDR3 sequences, about a sixth of them appearing once. Source material: PBMCs. The receptor was derived from a human donor in good health (CMV status not recorded). Some clones in this sample may be carry-over from other donors' samples.

This chain's CDR3 is CASKTGMNTEAFF. The CDR3 coding sequence is TGTGCCAGCAAAACCGGAATGAACACTGAAGCTTTCTTT. V is TRBV2 and J is TRBJ1-1; D is unclear. V dropped 7 bases and J dropped 0 bases, with 9 bases sitting between them. CDR1 and CDR2 (germline): SNHLY, FYNNEI. This CDR3 has 13 residues.